This T cell receptor (beta chain) was documented in a study of cytomegalovirus exposure and HLA in healthy donors. The study, taken as a whole, reports: The listing of 150 to 200 TCR beta chains classed them as cytomegalovirus-associated. Beyond CMV serostatus, there was no information to go on about immune exposure.

From germline, CDR1 is MDHEN and CDR2 SYDVKM. V lost 0 bases and J lost 0, with 6 bases in between. CDR3 length: 15 residues. 13 Jbeta primers and 60 Vbeta primers were used for the PCR. Original data processing: Some 12 million shared chains were among the approximately 76 million unique TCR beta chains that a later analysis counted. Repertoires were generated with immunoSEQ multiplex PCR, while TCRdb's copy carries only in-frame clones and drops some. V and J calls and clone size are given by that table; D and trimming were obtained from the DNA. The data contain about 110,000 clones, around three quarters of them singletons. To note about this clone: Its antigen is undetermined.

The clonotype originates from a woman between 18 and 30 years old in good health and CMV-seropositive. The sequencing input was PBMCs. V is TRBV28 and J is TRBJ1-3; D not resolved. CDR3 DNA sequence: TGTGCCAGCAGTTTATGGGCCGACTCTGGAAACACCATATATTTT. This translates into CASSLWADSGNTIYF. Full variable domain (missing parts from reference TRBV28 and TRBJ1-3): DVKVTQSSRYLVKRTGEKVFLECVQDMDHENMFWYRQDPGLGLRLIYFSYDVKMKEKGDIPEGYSVSREKKERFSLILESASTNQTSMYLCASSLWADSGNTIYFGEGSWLTVV.